This T cell receptor beta chain was retrieved from a study of lymphopenia after photon versus proton radiotherapy. The sample holds a few counts of this clone. Here immunoSEQ multiplex PCR was the method, and the copy in TCRdb shows in-frame clones only, minus some. The sample lists some 27,000 clones, roughly 86% occurring once. The germline V and J ends were trimmed by 8 bases and 6 bases, with 16 bases remaining between them. Germline-derived CDR1 and CDR2 are SNHLY and FYNNEI. The length of the CDR3 is 13 residues. This clonotype was sampled from a man in his fifties or sixties with gastric cancer. The starting material was peripheral blood, obtained from a patient treated with photon-based radiotherapy. The V and J genes are TRBV2 and TRBJ1-2; a possible D gene is TRBD1 (5 bases). In nucleotides, the CDR3 is TGTGCCAGCCCGGGGCTCCTTAGTGATGGCTACACCTTC. This translates into CASPGLLSDGYTF.